The clone carrying this T cell receptor beta chain appeared many times. Its antigen is unidentified. The sample belongs to a study of T cell repertoires in cytomegalovirus infection. Study-wide results and limits: Individuals carrying CMV plus the relevant HLA were identified by cumulative frequency of public TCR beta families.

After removal of 2 bases from V and 7 bases from J, the junction contained 13 bases not matched to a gene. Germline values: CDR1 MDHEN, CDR2 SYDVKM. CDR3 length equals 19 residues. TCRdb passed the reads through MiXCR, listing each CDR3 protein once. The sample carries hundreds of thousands of distinct CDR3 sequences, approximately 6.7% recorded once. The V and J genes are TRBV28 and TRBJ2-1; TRBD2 matches at 14 bases. This sequence originates from a human donor in good health (CMV status not recorded). Some clones in this sample may be carry-over from other donors' samples. Sequenced sample: PBMCs. The CDR3 DNA reads as TGTGCCAGCAGTTTACCCTTGACTAGCGGGGGGGCTTTCATAAATGAGCAGTTCTTC. It specifies CASSLPLTSGGAFINEQFF.